Shown below are 31 T cell receptor beta chains from a single sample sequenced in a study of cytomegalovirus exposure and HLA in healthy donors. Vbeta (60) and Jbeta (13) primers were used in the PCR. Sequencing was performed with immunoSEQ multiplex PCR; in TCRdb, only in-frame clones are kept and a portion is missing. The table has some 96,000 clones, 64% seen once. The material sequenced was PBMCs. These receptors came from a man in his 60s in good health and CMV-seronegative.

The chain couples TRBV10-1 to TRBJ2-3; D may be TRBD1 (6 bases). This CDR3 has 15 amino acids. The germline V gene encodes CDR1 WNHNN and CDR2 SYGVQD (reference sequence). The V end lost 2 bases, the J end lost 2 bases, and 11 bases lay between the germline ends. The CDR3 sequence: CASSERQGYTDTQYF. In nucleotides, the CDR3 is TGCGCCAGCAGTGAGAGGCAGGGGTACACAGATACGCAGTATTTT.

The V and J genes are TRBV5-6 and TRBJ1-5; 11 bases line up with TRBD1. The V segment lost 4 bases and the J segment 5 bases; nucleotides outside the gene matches: 5. The CDR3 extends over 15 amino acids. Germline-derived CDR1 and CDR2 are SGHDT and YYEEEE. The CDR3 DNA sequence: TGTGCCAGCAGCCCCCGGGACAGGGGGTATCAGCCCCAGCATTTT. As protein: CASSPRDRGYQPQHF. The variable domain in full, completed from reference TRBV5-6 and TRBJ1-5, reads DAGVTQSPTHLIKTRGQQVTLRCSPKSGHDTVSWYQQALGQGPQFIFQYYEEEERQRGNFPDRFSGHQFPNYSSELNVNALLLGDSALYLCASSPRDRGYQPQHFGDGTRLSIL.

The rearrangement joins TRBV2 to TRBJ1-2, with 7 positions matching TRBD1. The CDR3 spans 12 residues. J lost 10 bases, V lost 6 bases, and 8 bases had no gene match. Germline lookup yields CDR1 SNHLY and CDR2 FYNNEI. CDR3 nucleotides: TGTGCCAGCAGCAAAAGACAGGGCCCCTACACCTTC. It yields the protein CASSKRQGPYTF.

The chain links TRBV28 to TRBJ2-7, with TRBD1 matching 8 bases. J gave up 4 bases and V 5 bases, and 7 bases lay outside the gene matches. This CDR3 is 14 amino acids long. The germline V gene encodes CDR1 MDHEN and CDR2 SYDVKM. CDR3 nucleotide sequence: TGTGCCAGCAGTGGACAGGGAGGTGGGTACGAGCAGTACTTC. Translation: CASSGQGGGYEQYF.

This clone was counted between two and nine times. The J gene is TRBJ1-2, the V gene TRBV5-1; 7 positions agree with TRBD1. Trimming took 0 bases from V and 7 from J; bases not matched to a gene: 12. Germline V gives CDR1 SGHRS, CDR2 YFSETQ. The CDR3 is 16 residues long. This CDR3 reads CASSLEGQGGVSGYTF. DNA for the CDR3: TGCGCCAGCAGCTTGGAAGGGCAGGGGGGCGTGAGTGGCTACACCTTC.

Only one count was recorded for this clone. The V gene is TRBV2, the J gene TRBJ2-5; a weak D match, TRBD2 (6 bases). The CDR3 is 12 amino acids. Trimming shortened V by 7 bases and J by 4 bases, and 10 bases separated the two germline ends. In germline, CDR1 is SNHLY, CDR2 FYNNEI. Here the CDR3 reads CASNGGGETQYF. The CDR3 nucleotides are TGTGCCAGCAACGGGGGTGGAGAGACCCAGTACTTC.

This clone has only a few counts. The chain employs TRBV15 and TRBJ2-1, with TRBD1 matching over 8 bases. In germline, CDR1 is LNHNV, CDR2 YYDKDF (reference sequence). The CDR3 length is 16 residues. J lost 9 bases, V lost 3 bases, and 13 bases had no gene match. This CDR3 is CATSRDRDWGWGEQFF. CDR3 DNA: TGTGCCACCAGCAGGGACAGGGATTGGGGCTGGGGTGAGCAGTTCTTC.

This clone was recorded a few times. This chain links TRBV5-1 with TRBJ2-1; TRBD2 matches at 8 bases. The CDR3 contains 20 residues. V lost 3 bases to trimming and J lost 0 bases; unmatched junction nucleotides: 17. Germline loops: CDR1 SGHRS, CDR2 YFSETQ. The CDR3 bases are TGCGCCAGCAGCTCGGGGGGGGTAGCGGGACCACGGGGCTCCTACAATGAGCAGTTCTTC. Translation: CASSSGGVAGPRGSYNEQFF.

The V gene is TRBV30, the J gene TRBJ2-3, with D possibly TRBD1 on 7 matching bases. CDR1 and CDR2 from the germline V gene are GTSNPN and SVGIG (reference sequence). The CDR3 sequence is 13 residues long. The V end lost 5 bases, the J end lost 4 bases, and 13 bases lay between the germline ends. CDR3 amino acids: CAWGTAGADTQYF. The DNA for the CDR3 is TGTGCCTGGGGGACAGCGGGCGCAGATACGCAGTATTTT.

V usage is TRBV5-1 and J usage is TRBJ2-2; the match to TRBD2 covers 9 bases. The CDR3 totals 18 residues. The V and J ends lost 2 bases and 9 bases, in that order; junction bases with no gene match: 17. Germline assignment: CDR1 SGHRS and CDR2 YFSETQ. Here the CDR3 reads CASSLSIESGGILRELFF. CDR3 DNA: TGCGCCAGCAGCTTATCAATTGAGAGCGGGGGGATTTTACGGGAGCTGTTTTTT.

This clone was counted a few times. CDR3 loop: CASSRTDLTDTQYF. In DNA form, the CDR3 reads TGTGCCAGCAGCCGGACAGACCTCACAGATACGCAGTATTTT. The V and J genes are TRBV7-9 and TRBJ2-3; TRBD1 might be the D (6 bases). Germline V gene sequence: CDR1 SEHNR, CDR2 FQNEAQ (reference sequence). The V end lost 5 bases, the J end lost 2 bases, and 11 bases lay between the germline ends. This CDR3 region has 14 residues. Full variable domain (missing parts from reference TRBV7-9 and TRBJ2-3): DTGVSQNPRHKITKRGQNVTFRCDPISEHNRLYWYRQTLGQGPEFLTYFQNEAQLEKSRLLSDRFSAERPKGSFSTLEIQRTEQGDSAMYLCASSRTDLTDTQYFGPGTRLTVL.

The chain recombines TRBV6-1 with TRBJ1-5, with a possible D match to TRBD1 (5 bases). The CDR3 extends over 13 amino acids. The V end was cut by 3 bases, the J end by 5 bases, with 8 bases between. Germline loops: CDR1 MNHNS, CDR2 SASEGT. The CDR3 nucleotides are TGTGCCAGCAGTGACAGGGAGGATCAGCCCCAGCATTTT. Amino acid sequence: CASSDREDQPQHF.

The rearrangement links TRBV23-1 to TRBJ2-3; tentative D call: TRBD2 (6 bases). TRBV23-1 is an ORF, with its function uncertain. The CDR3 contains 16 residues. Trimming stripped 7 bases from V and 4 bases from J, with 21 bases between. This CDR3 is CASTSGRNTGADTQYF. The DNA for the CDR3 is TGCGCCAGCACCTCCGGGAGAAACACGGGCGCAGATACGCAGTATTTT.

The gene calls are TRBV5-4 and TRBJ2-7; possibly TRBD2 for D (6 bases). V lost 0 bases and J lost 3, with 13 bases in between. CDR3 length: 15 residues. Germline loops: CDR1 SGHNT, CDR2 YYREEE (reference sequence). CDR3: CASSLAAGGIYEQYF. Here the CDR3 DNA reads TGTGCCAGCAGCTTGGCGGCAGGAGGGATCTACGAGCAGTACTTC.

The chain combines TRBV14 with TRBJ1-1; D ambiguous. V dropped 1 base and J dropped 5 bases, with 8 bases sitting between them. CDR1 is SGHDN, CDR2 FVKESK, per germline. This CDR3 is built from 13 residues. CDR3 region: CASSQGSRTEAFF. In DNA, the CDR3 is TGTGCCAGCAGCCAAGGGTCGCGGACTGAAGCTTTCTTT.

V usage is TRBV7-2 and J usage is TRBJ2-1; 11 bases line up with TRBD2. The length of the CDR3 is 17 residues. The V gene's germline CDR1 is SGHTA and CDR2 FQGNSA. V was clipped by 1 base and J by 7 bases; unmatched bases: 9. The CDR3 is CASSLVLAGGPRNEQFF. In nucleotides, the CDR3 is TGTGCCAGCAGCTTAGTTTTAGCGGGGGGGCCGAGGAATGAGCAGTTCTTC.

V is TRBV19 and J is TRBJ1-5, with 7 bases that match TRBD1. Germline V CDR1 and CDR2: LNHDA, SQIVND (reference sequence). Trimming took 6 bases from V and 5 from J; bases not matched to a gene: 10. The CDR3 spans 15 residues. The CDR3 bases are TGTGCCAGTAGAACCGGGACAGATTTTTATCAGCCCCAGCATTTT. Translation gives CASRTGTDFYQPQHF. The whole variable domain, remainder taken from reference TRBV19 and TRBJ1-5, is DGGITQSPKYLFRKEGQNVTLSCEQNLNHDAMYWYRQDPGQGLRLIYYSQIVNDFQKGDIAEGYSVSREKKESFPLTVTSAQKNPTAFYLCASRTGTDFYQPQHFGDGTRLSIL.

V usage is TRBV28 and J usage is TRBJ2-7; the D is unclear. Germline CDR1 MDHEN, CDR2 SYDVKM. The CDR3 spans 13 residues. The germline V and J ends were trimmed by 8 bases and 3 bases, with 14 bases remaining between them. CDR3 sequence (DNA): TGTGCCAGCTGGAGTGTAAAGGACTACGAGCAGTACTTC. Amino acid sequence: CASWSVKDYEQYF.

This clone was seen a single time. The V and J genes are TRBV9 and TRBJ1-3, with D hard to call. CDR3 size: 17 residues. CDR1 and CDR2 (germline): SGDLS, YYNGEE. Trimming took off 4 bases at V and 0 bases at J, with 17 bases between the two ends. The DNA of the CDR3 is TGTGCCAGCAGCCCGAACTGGGGAGAGAGCTCTGGAAACACCATATATTTT. Its protein product is CASSPNWGESSGNTIYF.

Only a few counts were recorded for this clone. The genes are TRBV2 and TRBJ2-5; D possibly corresponds to TRBD2 (6 bases). The V gene's germline CDR1 is SNHLY and CDR2 FYNNEI. This CDR3 has 15 amino acids. V gave up 4 bases and J gave up 3 bases, with 15 bases separating them. The DNA of the CDR3 is TGTGCCAGCAGTGTGGGGGAGGTTCTTGAAGAGACCCAGTACTTC. Its protein product is CASSVGEVLEETQYF.

The chain combines TRBV7-8 with TRBJ1-6; no reliable D call. In germline, CDR1 is SGHVS, CDR2 FQNEAQ. The CDR3 spans 16 residues. The germline V and J ends were trimmed by 5 bases and 9 bases, with 20 bases remaining between them. Written as DNA, the CDR3 is TGTGCCAGCAGCCTTGAGGCGAGGAGGAGTGGTTCACCCCTCCACTTT. The encoded protein is CASSLEARRSGSPLHF.

V is TRBV10-3 and J is TRBJ2-3; D might be TRBD2 (7 bases). Germline V gene sequence: CDR1 ENHRY, CDR2 SYGVKD. The CDR3 is 16 amino acids. V was cut by 8 bases and J by 5 bases, with 23 bases left in between. The CDR3 region is CAISRTTGGGGDTQYF. The DNA for the CDR3 is TGTGCCATCTCTAGAACAACGGGGGGAGGGGGAGATACGCAGTATTTT.

This clone was found once. The chain joins TRBV6-4 to TRBJ1-1; the D is unclear. This CDR3 is 8 amino acids long. Germline assignment: CDR1 MRHNA and CDR2 SNTAGT. The V and J ends lost 8 bases and 7 bases respectively, with 2 bases between them. CDR3 protein: CASLEAFF. The CDR3, as DNA: TGTGCCAGCCTTGAAGCTTTCTTT.

V and J are TRBV10-1 and TRBJ2-1; 7 positions match TRBD2. Germline V gene sequence: CDR1 WNHNN, CDR2 SYGVQD (reference sequence). The CDR3 loop spans 15 amino acids. Trimming at V came to 5 bases and at J to 5 bases, leaving 9 bases not matched to a gene. For the CDR3, the DNA is TGCGCCAGCAGTCCTCTAGCGGCCCGCCACAATGAGCAGTTCTTC. Its translation is CASSPLAARHNEQFF.

V usage is TRBV7-3 and J usage is TRBJ1-3; D gene uncertain. V dropped 6 bases and J dropped 1 base, with 7 bases sitting between them. In germline, CDR1 is SGHTA, CDR2 FQGTGA. This CDR3 comprises 13 residues. Written as DNA, the CDR3 is TGTGCCAGCAGGGAGGATTCTGGAAACACCATATATTTT. Amino acid sequence: CASREDSGNTIYF.

The chain employs TRBV4-1 and TRBJ1-5, with a tentative D call TRBD1 (5 bases). The germline V gene has CDR1 MGHRA and CDR2 YSYEKL. The CDR3 contains 14 residues. V was shortened by 3 bases and J by 4 bases, with 10 bases between the two germline ends. The CDR3 DNA reads TGCGCCAGCAGCCACCCAGGGAAAAATCAGCCCCAGCATTTT. Protein sequence: CASSHPGKNQPQHF.

This clone was counted at least ten times. This chain's CDR3 is CASSQMGGHPIREQFF. DNA for the CDR3: TGTGCCAGCAGCCAGATGGGCGGGCACCCGATACGGGAGCAGTTCTTC. The chain links TRBV7-2 to TRBJ2-1, with D maybe TRBD2 (5 bases). The CDR3 totals 16 residues. Germline-derived CDR1 and CDR2 are SGHTA and FQGNSA. Trimming removed 5 bases from V and 10 bases from J, with 24 bases in between.

In this sample, this clone turned up a few times. V and J are TRBV19 and TRBJ1-4; D remains unclear. The germline V gene has CDR1 LNHDA and CDR2 SQIVND (reference sequence). The germline V and J ends were trimmed by 3 bases and 8 bases, with 10 bases remaining between them. This CDR3 spans 13 amino acids. This CDR3 reads CASSIRVEEKLFF. The CDR3 DNA is TGTGCCAGTAGTATTCGAGTAGAGGAAAAACTGTTTTTT. The whole variable domain, remainder taken from reference TRBV19 and TRBJ1-4, is DGGITQSPKYLFRKEGQNVTLSCEQNLNHDAMYWYRQDPGQGLRLIYYSQIVNDFQKGDIAEGYSVSREKKESFPLTVTSAQKNPTAFYLCASSIRVEEKLFFGSGTQLSVL.

The chain couples TRBV7-3 to TRBJ1-6, with D unclear. This CDR3 is 15 amino acids long. Germline-derived CDR1 and CDR2 are SGHTA and FQGTGA. V was trimmed by 1 base and J by 9 bases, leaving 13 bases between them. CDR3 loop: CASSLSSLAGSPLHF. Written as DNA, the CDR3 is TGTGCCAGCAGCTTAAGTTCCCTAGCAGGTTCACCCCTCCACTTT.

The chain links TRBV28 to TRBJ2-4, with TRBD1 matching over 8 bases. The CDR3 is 16 amino acids. After removal of 4 bases from V and 1 base from J, the junction contained 6 bases not matched to a gene. Germline CDR1 reads MDHEN; CDR2 reads SYDVKM. The DNA of the CDR3 is TGTGCCAGCAGTTCTAACAGGGGGTGGGCCAAAAACATTCAGTACTTC. Protein: CASSSNRGWAKNIQYF.

The V gene is TRBV9, the J gene TRBJ2-5; 7 positions agree with TRBD1. The CDR3 totals 15 residues. Germline values: CDR1 SGDLS, CDR2 YYNGEE. Trimming at V came to 3 bases and at J to 1 base, leaving 6 bases not matched to a gene. The CDR3 here is CASSATGQFQETQYF. CDR3 in DNA: TGTGCCAGCAGCGCGACAGGGCAATTCCAAGAGACCCAGTACTTC.